These T cell receptor beta chains were read from a single sample in a study of blood T cell repertoires in COVID-19. The data were produced by immunoSEQ multiplex PCR, yet TCRdb's version contains in-frame clones alone and is incomplete. The table lists about 85,000 clones, 80% to 85% of them singletons. Material: peripheral blood. These receptor sequences come from a man aged 55 to 70 with acute or convalescent COVID-19. CDR3s include the opening cysteine and the closing phenylalanine or tryptophan. Each record gives: J gene, V gene, CDR3 protein.

J: TRBJ2-5; V: TRBV24-1; CDR3: CATSDYGTASQETQYF
J: TRBJ1-2; V: TRBV7-2; CDR3: CASSLARTDNYGYTF
J: TRBJ1-1; V: TRBV30; CDR3: CAWSVLRGGNTEAFF
J: TRBJ2-2; V: TRBV9; CDR3: CASSDQGGNTGELFF
J: TRBJ2-3; V: TRBV21-1; CDR3: CASSKAYRADCTDTQYF
J: TRBJ2-7; V: TRBV30; CDR3: CAWFRGGATYEQYF
J: TRBJ1-5; V: TRBV6-5; CDR3: CASSFDGKNQPQHF
J: TRBJ2-1; V: TRBV5-1; CDR3: CASSRSGQGGYNEQFF
J: TRBJ2-3; V: TRBV19; CDR3: CASSIWGADTQYF
J: TRBJ1-1; V: TRBV9; CDR3: CASRGQLNTEAFF
J: TRBJ2-3; V: TRBV6-1; CDR3: CASSEGTGVADTQYF
J: TRBJ2-5; V: TRBV24-1; CDR3: CATSDSGTEETQYF
J: TRBJ2-7; V: TRBV5-5; CDR3: CASSLRSSYEQYF
J: TRBJ1-2; V: TRBV7-3; CDR3: CASSLTARDGYTF
J: TRBJ1-1; V: TRBV30; CDR3: CAWGDREVSEAFF
J: TRBJ1-4; V: TRBV19; CDR3: CASSQDRGLLEKLFF
J: TRBJ1-2; V: TRBV5-6; CDR3: CASSFRGQGGYGYTF
J: TRBJ1-2; V: TRBV6-6; CDR3: CASSYPRGSTYGYTF
J: TRBJ1-3; V: TRBV30; CDR3: CAWSGAGSGNTIYF
J: TRBJ2-5; V: TRBV6-1; CDR3: CASSESIGGEETQYF
J: TRBJ2-2; V: TRBV10-3; CDR3: CAIRPGTTNTGELFF
J: TRBJ2-5; V: TRBV12-3/TRBV12-4; CDR3: CASTSGETQYF
J: TRBJ2-1; V: TRBV15; CDR3: CATSRDITGGRLVF
J: TRBJ2-7; V: TRBV24-1; CDR3: CATSDGHIQYF
J: TRBJ1-3; V: TRBV5-1; CDR3: CASSHTGGGSGNTIYF
J: TRBJ2-1; V: TRBV5-1; CDR3: CASSNGQAVWSEQFF
J: TRBJ1-3; V: TRBV4-1; CDR3: CASSPGPGQGQGNTIYF
J: TRBJ2-2; V: TRBV19; CDR3: CASSIRTGELFF
J: TRBJ1-1; V: TRBV5-4; CDR3: CASSDRPGGGTEAFF
J: TRBJ2-5; V: TRBV12-5; CDR3: CASGLGQGETQYF
J: TRBJ2-7; V: TRBV6-1; CDR3: CASSEVSRLAEQYF
J: TRBJ1-1; V: TRBV12-3/TRBV12-4; CDR3: CASTTGGGTEAFF